Listed below are T cell receptor beta chains from one sample, sequenced in a study of blood T cell repertoires in COVID-19. The assay was immunoSEQ multiplex PCR, and TCRdb's table has in-frame clones only and misses some. The sample shows roughly 240,000 clones, around 89% of them seen only once. Sequenced material: PBMCs or T cells enriched from blood (not recorded which). These receptors originate from a woman between 40 and 55 years old with acute COVID-19. Both conserved end residues are part of each CDR3. Each record gives: clone size, J gene, D gene, V gene, CDR3 protein, CDR3 DNA. A D gene is named only where the DNA matches it firmly. The size field is filled for only some rows; it gives once, few, many or a size class.

abundance: NA; j_gene: TRBJ2-3; d_gene: NA; v_gene: TRBV18; CDR3aa: CASSQALGGTDTQYF; CDR3nt: TGTGCCAGCTCCCAGGCCTTAGGGGGAACAGATACGCAGTATTTT
abundance: few; j_gene: TRBJ1-2; d_gene: NA; v_gene: TRBV10-2; CDR3aa: CASRGRANYGYTF; CDR3nt: TGCGCCAGCAGGGGCAGAGCTAACTATGGCTACACCTTC
abundance: NA; j_gene: TRBJ2-2; d_gene: NA; v_gene: TRBV5-1; CDR3aa: CASGAGGTGELFF; CDR3nt: TGCGCCAGCGGGGCAGGCGGCACCGGGGAGCTGTTTTTT
abundance: NA; j_gene: TRBJ1-6; d_gene: NA; v_gene: TRBV7-2; CDR3aa: CASSLDPGGSPLHF; CDR3nt: TGTGCCAGCAGCTTAGACCCGGGAGGTTCACCCCTCCACTTT
abundance: NA; j_gene: TRBJ1-1; d_gene: NA; v_gene: TRBV5-1; CDR3aa: CASSDRTPNTEAFF; CDR3nt: TGCGCCAGCAGTGACCGGACACCGAACACTGAAGCTTTCTTT
abundance: NA; j_gene: TRBJ2-1; d_gene: TRBD2; v_gene: TRBV5-1; CDR3aa: CASSPGLAGVNEQFF; CDR3nt: TGCGCCAGCAGCCCAGGACTAGCGGGAGTCAATGAGCAGTTCTTC
abundance: NA; j_gene: TRBJ2-2; d_gene: TRBD2; v_gene: TRBV4-3; CDR3aa: CASSRHVAGGPAGELFF; CDR3nt: TGCGCCAGCAGTCGACATGTGGCGGGGGGGCCGGCCGGGGAGCTGTTTTTT
abundance: NA; j_gene: TRBJ2-1; d_gene: TRBD2; v_gene: TRBV5-6; CDR3aa: CASSFLRGASGRILVEFF; CDR3nt: TGTGCCAGCAGCTTCCTACGGGGGGCTAGCGGGAGGATCTTGGTGGAGTTCTTC
abundance: once; j_gene: TRBJ2-3; d_gene: TRBD2; v_gene: TRBV28; CDR3aa: CASSRRGVRLTDTQYF; CDR3nt: TGTGCCAGCAGTCGCCGGGGGGTGAGGCTCACAGATACGCAGTATTTT
abundance: few; j_gene: TRBJ1-1; d_gene: NA; v_gene: TRBV5-6; CDR3aa: CASRTGGGWLSRRNTEAFF; CDR3nt: TGTGCCAGCAGAACTGGAGGCGGGTGGCTCTCAAGGAGGAACACTGAAGCTTTCTTT
abundance: NA; j_gene: TRBJ1-2; d_gene: NA; v_gene: TRBV12-3/TRBV12-4; CDR3aa: CASSRQGRAGYTF; CDR3nt: TGTGCCAGCAGTCGTCAGGGAAGAGCGGGCTACACCTTC
abundance: NA; j_gene: TRBJ1-5; d_gene: NA; v_gene: TRBV6-1; CDR3aa: CASSEAIRRSNQPQHF; CDR3nt: TGTGCCAGCAGTGAAGCGATTCGTCGGAGCAATCAGCCCCAGCATTTT
abundance: NA; j_gene: TRBJ2-1; d_gene: TRBD2; v_gene: TRBV9; CDR3aa: CASSLTSGDYNEQFF; CDR3nt: TGTGCCAGCAGCTTAACTAGCGGGGACTACAATGAGCAGTTCTTC
abundance: NA; j_gene: TRBJ2-3; d_gene: NA; v_gene: TRBV29-1; CDR3aa: CSVATDTQYF; CDR3nt: TGCAGCGTTGCGACAGATACGCAGTATTTT
abundance: few; j_gene: TRBJ2-5; d_gene: TRBD2; v_gene: TRBV19; CDR3aa: CASSIALGGRGYF; CDR3nt: TGTGCCAGTAGTATAGCCCTTGGCGGGAGAGGGTACTTC
abundance: NA; j_gene: TRBJ1-6; d_gene: TRBD1; v_gene: TRBV5-5; CDR3aa: CASSNTGGKDNSPLHF; CDR3nt: TGTGCCAGCAGTAACACAGGGGGGAAAGATAATTCACCCCTCCACTTT
abundance: NA; j_gene: TRBJ1-5; d_gene: NA; v_gene: TRBV7-9; CDR3aa: CALSGGPNQPQHF; CDR3nt: TGTGCCCTCTCGGGGGGTCCCAATCAGCCCCAGCATTTT
abundance: once; j_gene: TRBJ2-7; d_gene: TRBD1; v_gene: TRBV6-5; CDR3aa: CASRKTTGSSYEQYF; CDR3nt: TGTGCCAGCAGGAAAACGACAGGGAGCTCCTACGAGCAGTACTTC